Listed here are 31 T cell receptor beta chains from one sample, sequenced in a study of T cell changes during pregnancy in multiple sclerosis. Method: immunoSEQ multiplex PCR; TCRdb's copy keeps in-frame clones and lacks some. This sample has approximately 59,000 clones; around 93% occur once, and the top ten carry approximately 0.35%. The sequencing here drew on CD4+ T cells from peripheral blood mononuclear cells, taken before pregnancy. The receptors originated from a female donor with multiple sclerosis, enrolled in a pregnancy study.

The chain couples TRBV14 to TRBJ1-4; D may be TRBD1 (6 bases). CDR1 and CDR2 from the germline V gene are SGHDN and FVKESK. The V and J ends lost 2 bases and 4 bases respectively, with 11 bases between them. The CDR3 has 15 residues. CDR3 sequence: CASSQSGVFNEKLFF. CDR3 DNA sequence: TGTGCCAGCAGCCAATCAGGGGTTTTTAATGAAAAACTGTTTTTT.

V gene TRBV11-3 combines with J gene TRBJ2-3; 12 bases line up with TRBD2. CDR1 and CDR2 from the germline V gene are SGHNT and YENEEA. The CDR3 extends over 16 amino acids. The V and J ends lost 4 bases and 5 bases, in that order; junction bases with no gene match: 7. Written as DNA, the CDR3 is TGTGCCAGCAGCTCCGGTGGGGGACTAGCGGGAGATACGCAGTATTTT. Amino acids: CASSSGGGLAGDTQYF.

Only one count was recorded for this clone. The genes are TRBV18 and TRBJ2-7; 12 bases align to TRBD1. Germline CDR1 is KGHSH and CDR2 is LQKENI. V was pared by 3 bases and J by 2 bases, with 17 bases of the junction left unmatched. The length of the CDR3 is 20 residues. In DNA, the CDR3 is TGTGCCAGCTCACCCCTCTCGGGACAGGGGGCTACCAGGGTAACCTACGAGCAGTACTTC. This gives the protein CASSPLSGQGATRVTYEQYF.

The chain joins TRBV4-2 to TRBJ1-3; D gene uncertain. From germline, CDR1 is LGHNA and CDR2 YNFKEQ. The CDR3 covers 15 residues. Deletions cut 0 bases from V and 6 bases from J, with 12 bases between. The CDR3 coding sequence is TGTGCCAGCAGCCAAGATCCTGCGCGGGTAAACACCATATATTTT. It specifies CASSQDPARVNTIYF.

The genes are TRBV10-3 and TRBJ1-5, with D perhaps TRBD1 (6 bases). Looked up from germline, CDR1 is ENHRY and CDR2 is SYGVKD. Trimming left V 10 bases short and J 6 bases short, with 16 bases between. This CDR3 is 13 amino acids long. The CDR3 region is CATMGALGQPQHF. CDR3 bases: TGTGCCACGATGGGGGCGTTGGGTCAGCCCCAGCATTTT.

CDR3 DNA sequence: TGTGCCAGCAGCCAAGATCGTAGTCCGGGGTTCGACTACGAGCAGTACTTC. Translated, it gives CASSQDRSPGFDYEQYF. The chain couples TRBV14 to TRBJ2-7, with a tentative D call TRBD2 (5 bases). The germline V and J ends were trimmed by 0 bases and 3 bases, with 18 bases remaining between them. Germline CDR1 is SGHDN and CDR2 is FVKESK. There are 17 residues in the CDR3.

V is TRBV5-6 and J is TRBJ1-5, with 9 bases fitting TRBD1. The germline CDR1 and CDR2 sequences are SGHDT and YYEEEE. V gave up 4 bases and J gave up 4 bases; unmatched junction bases: 6. This CDR3 has 15 residues. CDR3 loop: CASSPWGQGNQPQHF. The CDR3 DNA reads TGTGCCAGCAGCCCTTGGGGACAGGGAAATCAGCCCCAGCATTTT.

This chain joins TRBV27 and TRBJ2-2, with D possibly matching TRBD2 (5 bases). The V gene's germline CDR1 is MNHEY and CDR2 SMNVEV (reference sequence). The CDR3 consists of 13 residues. Trimming pared 3 bases from V and 6 bases from J, leaving 8 bases between. The CDR3 region has the DNA TGTGCCAGCAGTTTGATACTAGCCGGGGAGCTGTTTTTT. Amino acids: CASSLILAGELFF.

The rearrangement joins TRBV5-6 to TRBJ1-2; D possibly corresponds to TRBD1 (5 bases). This CDR3 spans 15 amino acids. Per germline, CDR1 SGHDT and CDR2 YYEEEE. The ends were cut back, 3 bases at V and 8 bases at J, with 20 bases in the middle. The CDR3 DNA reads TGTGCCAGCAGCTCGACGCCGGGTTTAAGGGGAGGCTACACCTTC. Translated, it gives CASSSTPGLRGGYTF.

The chain joins TRBV12-2 to TRBJ2-3; TRBD2, the table's D call, lacks a check against the DNA. TRBV12-2 is noted as a pseudogene. CDR3 length: 16 residues. CDR3 nucleotide sequence: TGTGCAAGTCGCTTAGCGAATAAAGTAGCGGGAGATACGCAGTATTTT. Translating gives CASRLANKVAGDTQYF.

The chain recombines TRBV27 with TRBJ1-1; TRBD1 aligns across 12 bases. Germline lookup yields CDR1 MNHEY and CDR2 SMNVEV (reference sequence). The CDR3 spans 15 residues. V shed 7 bases, J shed 6 bases, and the junction held 9 bases outside the gene matches. Here the CDR3 reads CASKHWGQGASEAFF. In nucleotides, the CDR3 is TGTGCCAGCAAACACTGGGGACAGGGGGCTTCTGAAGCTTTCTTT.

J is TRBJ1-5 and V is TRBV10-1; D not certain. The CDR3 runs 15 residues. Trimming took 4 bases from V and 1 from J, leaving 11 bases between them. The germline V gene has CDR1 WNHNN and CDR2 SYGVQD (reference sequence). The CDR3 coding sequence is TGCGCCAGCAGTGTACGGGGAGGCAGCAATCAGCCCCAGCATTTT. Residues: CASSVRGGSNQPQHF.

The chain couples TRBV21-1 to TRBJ2-7; TRBD1, the table's D call, was not compared with the DNA. TRBV21-1 is shown as a pseudogene. This CDR3 comprises 16 residues. Written as DNA, the CDR3 is TGTGCCAGCAGCATGGGTACAGGGGAAGGGGGGTACGAGCAGTACTTC. It codes for CASSMGTGEGGYEQYF.

The chain links TRBV7-2 to TRBJ2-7; 7 nucleotides agree with TRBD2. CDR3 length equals 15 residues. After removal of 1 base from V and 0 bases from J, the junction contained 3 bases not matched to a gene. Germline assignment: CDR1 SGHTA and CDR2 FQGNSA. CDR3 amino acids: CASSLGWTSSYEQYF. The CDR3 DNA reads as TGTGCCAGCAGCTTAGGGTGGACTAGCTCCTACGAGCAGTACTTC.

The V call is TRBV15, the J call TRBJ2-5, with TRBD2 matching over 7 bases. The V gene end was trimmed by 10 bases and the J gene end by 4 bases; junction bases not matched to a gene: 12. CDR1 is LNHNV and CDR2 is YYDKDF in the germline V gene (reference sequence). CDR3 size: 14 residues. CDR3 DNA sequence: TGTGCCAGCGGAAGGGGCGGGAGCGGAGAGACCCAGTACTTC. It is translated as CASGRGGSGETQYF.

The chain links TRBV9 to TRBJ1-2; tentative D call: TRBD1 (5 bases). V was trimmed by 3 bases and J by 10 bases, leaving 22 bases between them. The CDR3 is 15 amino acids. CDR1 is SGDLS and CDR2 is YYNGEE in the germline V gene. As DNA, the CDR3 is TGTGCCAGCAGCGCCCATATGGGGGGAGGAAAGGACTACACCTTC. Translated, it gives CASSAHMGGGKDYTF.

This sequence joins TRBV7-2 and TRBJ2-7, with 11 bases fitting TRBD2. CDR1 and CDR2 (germline): SGHTA, FQGNSA. The V segment lost 1 base and the J segment 0 bases; nucleotides outside the gene matches: 8. The CDR3 spans 18 residues. This chain's CDR3 is CASSLVLLAGGSSYEQYF. As DNA, the CDR3 is TGTGCCAGCAGCTTAGTCCTCCTAGCGGGAGGTTCCTCCTACGAGCAGTACTTC.

The J gene is TRBJ1-1, the V gene TRBV7-9; D unclear. The length of the CDR3 is 14 residues. The germline gives CDR1 SEHNR, CDR2 FQNEAQ (reference sequence). V lost 5 bases, J lost 2 bases, and 12 bases lay in between. The CDR3 protein is CASSTTPGNTEAFF. The CDR3 bases are TGTGCCAGCAGCACGACACCTGGCAACACTGAAGCTTTCTTT.

The chain joins TRBV27 to TRBJ2-7; possibly TRBD1 for D (7 bases). V lost 7 bases and J lost 0, with 13 bases in between. Germline lookup yields CDR1 MNHEY and CDR2 SMNVEV (reference sequence). The CDR3 covers 14 residues. CDR3 coding DNA: TGTGCCAGCAAGTTCAGGGGGGACTCCTACGAGCAGTACTTC. Translated: CASKFRGDSYEQYF.

This chain links TRBV19 with TRBJ2-1; TRBD2 matches 11 bases. The CDR3 covers 15 residues. The ends lost 3 bases at V and 9 bases at J; junction bases unmatched: 7. The germline V gene has CDR1 LNHDA and CDR2 SQIVND (reference sequence). This CDR3 reads CASSIPQTSGTEQFF. The CDR3 region has the DNA TGTGCCAGTAGTATCCCCCAGACTAGCGGGACTGAGCAGTTCTTC.

The rearrangement uses TRBV2 and TRBJ2-2; 8 bases agree with TRBD1. V shed 6 bases, J shed 0 bases, and the junction held 3 bases outside the gene matches. The length of the CDR3 is 15 residues. Germline V gene lookup returns CDR1 SNHLY and CDR2 FYNNEI. CDR3 sequence reads: CASSRTGTNTGELFF. CDR3 in DNA: TGTGCCAGCAGCAGGACAGGGACGAACACCGGGGAGCTGTTTTTT.

V usage is TRBV6-1 and J usage is TRBJ2-2, with 7 bases identical to TRBD2. The germline CDR1 and CDR2 sequences are MNHNS and SASEGT. This CDR3 has 15 residues. Trimming took 6 bases from V and 0 from J; bases not matched to a gene: 4. The CDR3 protein is CASRKRDPNTGELFF. CDR3 bases: TGTGCCAGCAGAAAGCGGGACCCGAACACCGGGGAGCTGTTTTTT.

The V call is TRBV6-1, the J call TRBJ1-3, with D unclear. V gave up 3 bases and J gave up 1 base, with 10 bases separating them. CDR3 length equals 15 residues. The germline CDR1 and CDR2 sequences are MNHNS and SASEGT. The CDR3 loop is CASSDGWHSGNTIYF. The CDR3 DNA is TGTGCCAGCAGTGATGGTTGGCATTCTGGAAACACCATATATTTT.

The chain combines TRBV27 with TRBJ2-3, with 7 bases matching TRBD2. Trimming cost V 3 bases and J 2 bases; bases outside gene matches: 2. The CDR3 length is 14 residues. The germline CDR1 and CDR2 sequences are MNHEY and SMNVEV (reference sequence). CDR3 nucleotide sequence: TGTGCCAGCAGTTTGGGACTACCCACAGATACGCAGTATTTT. Protein product: CASSLGLPTDTQYF.

The rearrangement uses TRBV11-1 and TRBJ2-7; 13 positions agree with TRBD2. Per the germline V gene, CDR1 is SGHAT and CDR2 is FQDESV (reference sequence). The CDR3 covers 15 residues. J gave up 6 bases and V 5 bases, and 7 bases lay outside the gene matches. The CDR3 sequence is CASSLGTSGTFEQYF. The CDR3, as DNA: TGTGCCAGCAGCCTGGGGACTAGCGGGACCTTCGAGCAGTACTTC.

V gene TRBV19 combines with J gene TRBJ1-2, with D unclear. The CDR3 length is 13 residues. Germline V lookup: CDR1 LNHDA, CDR2 SQIVND (reference sequence). V lost 8 bases, J lost 4 bases, and 14 bases lay in between. The CDR3 protein is CASSETTLYGYTF. The CDR3 DNA follows: TGTGCCAGTTCCGAAACAACCCTCTATGGCTACACCTTC.

The genes are TRBV7-6 and TRBJ2-3, with TRBD1 matching over 8 bases. J lost 0 bases, V lost 5 bases, and 7 bases had no gene match. The CDR3 runs to 16 residues. Germline V gene sequence: CDR1 SGHVS, CDR2 FNYEAQ. CDR3 nucleotide sequence: TGTGCCAGCAGCCCCCAGGGGGCGACGAGCACAGATACGCAGTATTTT. It codes for CASSPQGATSTDTQYF. Looking up the rest from reference TRBV7-6 and TRBJ2-3 gives the full variable domain: GAGVSQSPRYKVTKRGQDVALRCDPISGHVSLYWYRQALGQGPEFLTYFNYEAQQDKSGLPNDRFSAERPEGSISTLTIQRTEQRDSAMYRCASSPQGATSTDTQYFGPGTRLTVL.

V gene TRBV4-3 combines with J gene TRBJ1-2, with a possible D match to TRBD1 (6 bases). This CDR3 contains 13 residues. Per germline, CDR1 LGHNA and CDR2 YSLEER. V dropped 1 base and J dropped 6 bases, with 9 bases sitting between them. The CDR3 DNA reads as TGCGCCAGCAGCCAAGCGGGGGGCGATGGCTACACCTTC. Protein: CASSQAGGDGYTF.

Points on this clone: This sample also contains other DNA sequences that code for the same CDR3. The chain uses TRBV7-2 and TRBJ2-1, with TRBD2 identical over 9 bases. This CDR3 comprises 15 residues. The V gene end was trimmed by 5 bases and the J gene end by 7 bases; junction bases not matched to a gene: 9. Germline V gene data show CDR1 as SGHTA and CDR2 as FQGNSA. The CDR3 DNA reads as TGTGCCAGCAGCCTCGGGGGAGCGGGAGGTAATGAGCAGTTCTTC. This gives the protein CASSLGGAGGNEQFF.

The gene calls are TRBV7-2 and TRBJ2-7; 8 bases are shared with TRBD2. This CDR3 spans 15 amino acids. Germline CDR1 is SGHTA and CDR2 is FQGNSA. The V and J ends lost 6 bases and 0 bases, in that order; junction bases with no gene match: 7. The DNA for the CDR3 is TGTGCCAGCAGATCAGATACTAGCGGCTCCTACGAGCAGTACTTC. It encodes CASRSDTSGSYEQYF.

V gene TRBV30 combines with J gene TRBJ1-1; TRBD1 is a possible D gene (5 bases). CDR1 and CDR2 from the germline V gene are GTSNPN and SVGIG (reference sequence). The CDR3 sequence is 15 residues long. V was clipped by 2 bases and J by 6 bases, with 19 bases between them. The CDR3 sequence is CAWSRRESRSSEAFF. In DNA form, the CDR3 reads TGTGCCTGGAGTCGCAGGGAATCTCGTTCCTCTGAAGCTTTCTTT.